A single sample is the source of the 16 T cell receptor beta chains below, sequenced in a study of tumor and adjacent non-tumor tissue in lung cancer. A modified ARM-PCR protocol with three rounds of nested PCR amplified TCRbeta. MiXCR was run by TCRdb on the multiplex PCR reads, yielding one entry per CDR3 protein. The sample lists 90,000 to 110,000 distinct CDR3 sequences; around 75% were seen once. No cell sorting was done before RNA was extracted from the tissue. Sequenced material: lung tumor tissue. The receptors were gathered from a woman aged 55-75 years with non-small cell lung cancer.

As for this clonotype: At one of its ends the junction is not consistent with the germline gene, which may arise from a read error. J is TRBJ2-7 and V is TRBV20-1; D assignment may be TRBD1 or TRBD2 (6 bases each). Germline V lookup: CDR1 DFQATT, CDR2 SNEGSKA (reference sequence). CDR3 length: 14 amino acids. CDR3 DNA: TGCGGTGCTATACTAGTGGGGGGCCTGGATGAGCAGTACTTC. It yields the protein CGAILVGGLDEQYF.

This clonotype is a singleton in its sample. The rearrangement uses TRBV11-2 and TRBJ1-4, with 7 nucleotides matching TRBD1. V lost 1 base, J lost 3 bases, and 5 bases stayed unmatched. The CDR3 spans 16 residues. Germline assignment: CDR1 SGHAT and CDR2 FQNNGV. For the CDR3, the DNA is TGTGCCAGCAGCTTAGGCCAGGGGGAGGCTAATGAAAAACTGTTTTTT. Its translation: CASSLGQGEANEKLFF.

This clonotype is a singleton in its sample. A much larger clone sits a single nucleotide away, making a read error possible. This chain connects TRBV12-3 or TRBV12-4 to TRBJ1-1; weak D call: TRBD1 (6 bases). The length of the CDR3 is 14 residues. DNA of the CDR3: TGTGCCAGCAGTGTGAACAGGGTGGACACTGAAGTTTTCTTT. The encoded protein is CASSVNRVDTEVFF.

Regarding this clonotype: An end of the junction differs from the germline gene, which may be a read error. The chain joins TRBV4-3 to TRBJ2-1; D is perhaps TRBD2 (6 bases). Germline-derived CDR1 and CDR2 are LGHNA and YSLEER. The CDR3 extends over 17 amino acids. The CDR3: CASSQGANRESLDEQFF. The CDR3 DNA reads as TGCGCGAGCAGCCAAGGGGCCAACCGGGAGTCCCTCGATGAGCAGTTCTTC.

On this clonotype itself: The junction departs from the called germline gene at one end, perhaps through a read error. The chain's CDR3 is CSASDLGGDELYF. In DNA form, the CDR3 reads TGCAGTGCTAGTGACCTAGGGGGAGACGAGCTGTACTTC. This sequence joins TRBV20-1 and TRBJ2-7; maybe TRBD1 (6 bases). The CDR3 has 13 amino acids. CDR1 and CDR2 (germline): DFQATT, SNEGSKA (reference sequence).

Comment on this clonotype: The junction and the germline gene differ at one end; a read error may be behind it. The chain is built from TRBV20-1 and TRBJ1-2; 9 bases are shared with TRBD1. The CDR3 covers 14 residues. CDR1 and CDR2 from the germline V gene are DFQATT and SNEGSKA (reference sequence). As DNA, the CDR3 is TGCATTGCTAGGCCCCCGGGACAGGGCTATGGCTACACCTTC. Translation gives CIARPPGQGYGYTF.

Many counts were recorded for this clonotype. The V and J genes are TRBV20-1 and TRBJ1-1; TRBD1 agrees at 8 bases. The CDR3 extends over 20 amino acids. V gave up 1 base and J gave up 0 bases; unmatched junction bases: 19. Germline CDR1 and CDR2: DFQATT and SNEGSKA (reference sequence). The DNA of the CDR3 is TGCAGTGCTAGAGTGGTTCGGGACAGGAAGACTAATGTGATGAACACTGAAGCTTTCTTT. Translation gives CSARVVRDRKTNVMNTEAFF.

This clonotype turned up a few times. The missing conserved phenylalanine or tryptophan at the end of this CDR3 makes a read error likely. The genes are TRBV5-6 and TRBJ1-4; D unclear. With 1 base removed from V and 0 bases from J, the gap between germline ends came to 1 base. In germline, CDR1 is SGHDT, CDR2 YYEEEE. The length of the CDR3 is 13 residues. The CDR3 DNA sequence: TGTGCCAGCAGCTTGCCAACTAATGAAAAACTGTTTATT. It specifies CASSLPTNEKLFI.

The chain couples TRBV15 to TRBJ2-2; possibly TRBD2 for D (5 bases). Trimming stripped 0 bases from V and 10 bases from J, with 21 bases between. The CDR3 is made up of 17 amino acids. The germline V gene encodes CDR1 LNHNV and CDR2 YYDKDF (reference sequence). CDR3 sequence reads: CATSRDRRQTRAVELFF. The CDR3 nucleotides read TGTGCCACCAGCAGAGATAGACGGCAGACGAGGGCCGTGGAGCTGTTTTTT.

CDR3 loop: CVSNYSRPIRYSYEQYF. Here the CDR3 DNA reads TGTGTCAGTAATTACTCACGCCCCATCAGGTACTCCTACGAGCAGTACTTC. V gene TRBV6-5 combines with J gene TRBJ2-7; D uncertain. Per germline, CDR1 MNHEY and CDR2 SVGAGI. The CDR3 sequence is 17 residues long.

This clonotype was counted ten times or more. CDR3 sequence (DNA): TGTGCCAGCAGTGACCACAGGGGGCTTCAGGAAAAACTGTTTTTT. Translation gives CASSDHRGLQEKLFF. The chain employs TRBV6-6 and TRBJ1-4; 9 nucleotides align to TRBD1. V trimming: 5 bases; J trimming: 8 bases; junction bases outside the gene matches: 9. In germline, CDR1 is MNHNY, CDR2 SVGAGI (reference sequence). The CDR3 is made up of 15 amino acids.

With regard to this clonotype: This likely comes from a read error, as the CDR3 has no conserved phenylalanine or tryptophan at its end. CDR3 coding DNA: TGTGCCAGTAGTTACTCGAACGGGAAGCAGTTCCTC. It specifies CASSYSNGKQFL. V gene TRBV6-5 combines with J gene TRBJ2-1; D possibly corresponds to TRBD2 (5 bases). The CDR3 extends over 12 amino acids. Germline V gene data show CDR1 as MNHEY and CDR2 as SVGAGI.

About this clonotype itself: At one of its ends the junction is not consistent with the germline gene, which may arise from a read error. The V and J genes are TRBV13 and TRBJ1-2; maybe TRBD1 (6 bases). The CDR3 sequence is 12 residues long. CDR1 and CDR2 from the germline V gene are PRHDT and FYEKMQ (reference sequence). The CDR3 reads CVSSIGGLSYTF. The CDR3 region has the DNA TGTGTCAGCAGTATAGGGGGTTTAAGCTACACCTTC.

V usage is TRBV11-2 and J usage is TRBJ2-2, with D maybe TRBD1 (5 bases). The CDR3 runs 14 residues. Between the trimmed V and J ends, which lost 2 bases and 4 bases, there was a span of 8 bases. The germline gives CDR1 SGHAT, CDR2 FQNNGV. CDR3 bases: TGTGCCAGCAGCTTACGACAGACCACCGGGGAGCTGTTTTTT. It translates to CASSLRQTTGELFF.

About this clonotype: The junction shows a germline mismatch at one end, possibly a read error. V is TRBV11-2 and J is TRBJ2-7; 7 bases align to TRBD1. Germline assignment: CDR1 SGHAT and CDR2 FQNNGV. The CDR3 runs 18 residues. The CDR3 sequence: CASSSAGTVYQVSHEQYF. The CDR3 nucleotides are TGCGCCAGCAGCTCGGCCGGGACAGTGTATCAAGTCTCCCACGAGCAGTACTTC.

For this clonotype: This may be a read error, as it is one base from a much larger clone. Since no conserved phenylalanine or tryptophan closes the CDR3, a read error is the likely cause. This chain joins TRBV6-2 or TRBV6-3 and TRBJ1-5; 8 bases are shared with TRBD1. CDR1 is MNHEY, CDR2 SVGEGT, per germline. V was clipped by 6 bases and J by 7 bases; unmatched bases: 8. CDR3 length: 14 residues. The CDR3 sequence is CASRRQDRDQPQHL. The CDR3 DNA reads as TGTGCCAGCAGGAGGCAGGACAGGGACCAGCCCCAGCATTTA.